This T cell receptor (beta chain) was identified during a study of blood T cell repertoires in COVID-19. Turning to the study itself: Sources were T cells, B-cell-depleted T cells, or PBMCs; the material itself was cDNA or gDNA.

V gave up 2 bases and J gave up 7 bases, with 11 bases separating them. Germline-derived CDR1 and CDR2 are SNHLY and FYNNEI. This CDR3 has 13 residues. This clone was observed a single time. Original processing notes: Amplification of reference gene primers provided the estimated nucleated cell counts. The data were produced by immunoSEQ multiplex PCR, yet TCRdb's version contains in-frame clones alone and is incomplete. The V and J calls and clone size are taken from that table; D and trimming were inferred from the DNA. The table includes around 260,000 clones, 88% detected once. The clonotype was recovered from a man aged 55 to 70 who had recovered from COVID-19. This sequence joins TRBV2 and TRBJ1-2, with unresolved D. The sample was peripheral blood. CDR3 coding DNA: TGTGCCAGCAGTGAACTTCTTTCAGGTGGCTACACCTTC. Its translation: CASSELLSGGYTF. The whole variable domain, filled in from reference TRBV2 and TRBJ1-2, reads EPEVTQTPSHQVTQMGQEVILRCVPISNHLYFYWYRQILGQKVEFLVSFYNNEISEKSEIFDDQFSVERPDGSNFTLKIRSTKLEDSAMYFCASSELLSGGYTFGSGTRLTVV.